The clone carrying this T cell receptor beta chain was counted ten times or more. TCRdb re-called the RT-PCR reads with MiXCR, one entry per CDR3 protein. The repertoire holds roughly 940,000 distinct CDR3 sequences, approximately 18% seen once, with 5% to 6.5% in the top ten. This record belongs to a study of patients and donors after allogeneic stem cell transplantation. V lost 0 bases and J lost 1, with 3 bases in between. CDR1 and CDR2 from the germline V gene are LGHNA and YNFKEQ. The CDR3 is 13 amino acids. This receptor was obtained from a human donor who was either an allogeneic HSCT recipient or a stem cell or donor lymphocyte infusion donor (not recorded which). It is not recorded whose cells these are; they may come from a transplant donor. The sequenced sample was blood, either unsorted or a sorted T cell fraction (not recorded which). The J gene is TRBJ1-1, the V gene TRBV4-2; D gene unclear. DNA of the CDR3: TGTGCCAGCAGCCAAGAATCGAACACTGAAGCTTTCTTT. Residues: CASSQESNTEAFF.